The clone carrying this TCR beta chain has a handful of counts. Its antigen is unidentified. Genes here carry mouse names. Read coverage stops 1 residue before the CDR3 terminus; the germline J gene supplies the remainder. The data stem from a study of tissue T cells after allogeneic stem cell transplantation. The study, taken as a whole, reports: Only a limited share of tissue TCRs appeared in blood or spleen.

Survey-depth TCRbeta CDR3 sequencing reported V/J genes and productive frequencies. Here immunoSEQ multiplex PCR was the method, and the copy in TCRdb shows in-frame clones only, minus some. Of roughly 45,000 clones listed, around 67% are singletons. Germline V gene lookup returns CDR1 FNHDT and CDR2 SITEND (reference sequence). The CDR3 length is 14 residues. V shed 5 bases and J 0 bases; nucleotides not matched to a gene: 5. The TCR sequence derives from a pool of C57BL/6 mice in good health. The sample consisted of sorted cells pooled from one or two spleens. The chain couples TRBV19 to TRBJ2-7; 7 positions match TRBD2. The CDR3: CASSPLGPSYEQYF. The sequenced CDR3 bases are TGTGCCAGCAGCCCACTGGGGCCCTCCTATGAACAGTAC.